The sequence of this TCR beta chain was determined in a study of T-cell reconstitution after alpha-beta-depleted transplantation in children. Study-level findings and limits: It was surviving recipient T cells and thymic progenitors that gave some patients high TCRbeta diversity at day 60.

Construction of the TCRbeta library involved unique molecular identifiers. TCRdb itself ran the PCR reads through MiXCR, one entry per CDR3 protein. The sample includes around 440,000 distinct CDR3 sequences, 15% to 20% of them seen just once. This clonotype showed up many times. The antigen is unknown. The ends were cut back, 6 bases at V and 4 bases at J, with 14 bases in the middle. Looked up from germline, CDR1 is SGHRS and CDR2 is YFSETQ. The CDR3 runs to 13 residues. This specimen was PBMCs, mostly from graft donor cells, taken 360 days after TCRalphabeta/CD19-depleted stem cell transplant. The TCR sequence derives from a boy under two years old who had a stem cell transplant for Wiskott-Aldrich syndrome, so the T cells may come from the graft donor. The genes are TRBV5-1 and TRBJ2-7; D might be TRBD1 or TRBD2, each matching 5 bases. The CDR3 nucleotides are TGCGCCAGCACGAGGGACGGCCAGTACGAGCAGTACTTC. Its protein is CASTRDGQYEQYF.